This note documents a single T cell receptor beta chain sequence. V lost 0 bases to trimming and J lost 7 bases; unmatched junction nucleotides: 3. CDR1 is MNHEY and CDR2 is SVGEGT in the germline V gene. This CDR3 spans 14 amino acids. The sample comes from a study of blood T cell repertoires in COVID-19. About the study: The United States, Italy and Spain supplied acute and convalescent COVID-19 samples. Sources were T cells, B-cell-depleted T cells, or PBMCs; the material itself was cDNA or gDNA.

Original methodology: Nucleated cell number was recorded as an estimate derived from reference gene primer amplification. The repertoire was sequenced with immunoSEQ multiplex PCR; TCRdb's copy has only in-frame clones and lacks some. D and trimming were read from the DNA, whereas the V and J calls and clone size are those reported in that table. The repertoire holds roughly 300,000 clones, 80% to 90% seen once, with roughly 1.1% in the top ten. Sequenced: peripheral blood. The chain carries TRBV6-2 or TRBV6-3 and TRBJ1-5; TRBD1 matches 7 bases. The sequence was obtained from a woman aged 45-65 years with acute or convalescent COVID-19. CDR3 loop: CASSYSGGDQPQHF. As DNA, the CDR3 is TGTGCCAGCAGTTACTCAGGGGGCGACCAGCCCCAGCATTTT.